Below are 11 T cell receptor beta chains sequenced from a single sample in a study of breast tumors, draining lymph nodes, adjacent tissues (dated by TCRdb to about 2016). The axillary draining lymph nodes of breast cancer patients were the source of the lymph node samples. The library came from multiplex PCR. The sequencing machine was an Illumina HiSeq 2000. TCRdb reprocessed the public reads (quality trimming at Q25 with fastp, clone calling with MiXCR) and kept in-frame beta chains. Duplicate CDR3 protein sequences are folded into a single record with the most common DNA and genes. The sample has about 130,000 distinct CDR3 sequences on record, 20% to 25% of them singletons. Jointly, the top ten make up roughly 2% of the sample. The sample comprised axillary lymph node tissue. These receptors were collected from a female donor with breast cancer. Some clones in this sample may be carry-over from other donors' samples.

Many counts were recorded for this clonotype. The chain links TRBV6-2 or TRBV6-3 to TRBJ1-2; a possible D gene is TRBD1 (6 bases). Looked up from germline, CDR1 is MNHEY and CDR2 is SVGEGT. V lost 6 bases and J lost 4, with 18 bases in between. The CDR3 is made up of 15 amino acids. This CDR3 reads CASSHRATYGYGYTF. The CDR3, as DNA: TGTGCCAGCAGCCACAGGGCCACGTATGGCTATGGCTACACCTTC.

This clonotype showed up many times. The V and J genes are TRBV7-9 and TRBJ1-6, with 10 bases identical to TRBD1. The length of the CDR3 is 17 residues. Trimming at V came to 5 bases and at J to 0 bases, leaving 4 bases not matched to a gene. In germline, CDR1 is SEHNR, CDR2 FQNEAQ (reference sequence). CDR3 amino acids: CASSPGQGSSYNSPLHF. The CDR3 DNA reads as TGTGCCAGCAGCCCGGGACAGGGGAGCTCCTATAATTCACCCCTCCACTTT. The full variable domain, rest sourced from reference TRBV7-9 and TRBJ1-6, is DTGVSQNPRHKITKRGQNVTFRCDPISEHNRLYWYRQTLGQGPEFLTYFQNEAQLEKSRLLSDRFSAERPKGSFSTLEIQRTEQGDSAMYLCASSPGQGSSYNSPLHFGNGTRLTVT.

This clonotype showed up many times. The chain recombines TRBV7-9 with TRBJ2-7, with 8 bases that match TRBD2. J lost 2 bases, V lost 5 bases, and 17 bases had no gene match. In germline, CDR1 is SEHNR, CDR2 FQNEAQ (reference sequence). This CDR3 has 18 residues. CDR3 protein: CASSQYGGLAGGPYEQYF. CDR3 coding DNA: TGTGCCAGCAGCCAATACGGGGGATTGGCGGGAGGCCCCTACGAGCAGTACTTC.

The chain joins TRBV28 to TRBJ1-1, with D tentatively TRBD1 (5 bases). CDR3 length: 13 residues. The V gene lost 7 bases and the J gene lost 1 base, with 10 bases spanning the gap. Per the germline V gene, CDR1 is MDHEN and CDR2 is SYDVKM. CDR3 protein: CASNGGRNTEAFF. Here the CDR3 DNA reads TGTGCCAGCAACGGGGGGAGGAACACTGAAGCTTTCTTT. The full variable domain, with the rest looked up from reference TRBV28 and TRBJ1-1, is DVKVTQSSRYLVKRTGEKVFLECVQDMDHENMFWYRQDPGLGLRLIYFSYDVKMKEKGDIPEGYSVSREKKERFSLILESASTNQTSMYLCASNGGRNTEAFFGQGTRLTVV.

At least ten counts were recorded for this clonotype. This rearrangement joins TRBV15 to TRBJ2-3; D unclear. V shed 0 bases and J shed 0 bases, with 13 bases lying between them. CDR1 and CDR2 from the germline V gene are LNHNV and YYDKDF (reference sequence). The CDR3 is 17 residues long. Written as DNA, the CDR3 is TGTGCCACCAGCAGAGATTCCGGCGGATCTAGCACAGATACGCAGTATTTT. Translation gives CATSRDSGGSSTDTQYF. The full variable domain, with the rest looked up from reference TRBV15 and TRBJ2-3, is DAMVIQNPRYQVTQFGKPVTLSCSQTLNHNVMYWYQQKSSQAPKLLFHYYDKDFNNEADTPDNFQSRRPNTSFCFLDIRSPGLGDTAMYLCATSRDSGGSSTDTQYFGPGTRLTVL.

Many counts were recorded for this clonotype. The chain is built from TRBV7-3 and TRBJ1-2; D unclear. This CDR3 has 15 residues. Trimming cost V 4 bases and J 2 bases, with 14 bases left between them. Germline CDR1 and CDR2: SGHTA and FQGTGA. The CDR3 region is CASSSPRVLNYGYTF. The CDR3 nucleotides are TGTGCCAGCAGCTCACCTAGAGTTTTAAACTATGGCTACACCTTC.

With regard to this clonotype: This clone may be a read error of a much larger clone one base away. In nucleotides, the CDR3 is TGTGCCAGCAGGAAGGAGTTGGGCACAGATACGCAGTATTTT. This encodes CASRKELGTDTQYF. The rearrangement links TRBV7-2 to TRBJ2-3, with D uncertain. Trimming took 6 bases from V and 1 from J, leaving 11 bases between them. Germline CDR1 and CDR2: SGHTA and FQGNSA. The CDR3 is 14 amino acids.

There are many counts of this clonotype. The gene calls are TRBV28 and TRBJ2-5; maybe TRBD2 (6 bases). Trimming left V 7 bases short and J 1 base short, with 19 bases between. The CDR3 totals 16 residues. The germline gives CDR1 MDHEN, CDR2 SYDVKM. CDR3 nucleotide sequence: TGTGCCAGCACTTCGAGGAGGGGCGGGTCCCAAGAGACCCAGTACTTC. As protein: CASTSRRGGSQETQYF.

The V call is TRBV7-2, the J call TRBJ1-5; 10 nucleotides line up with TRBD1. Germline CDR1 and CDR2: SGHTA and FQGNSA. This CDR3 region has 15 residues. Trimming cost V 5 bases and J 2 bases; bases outside gene matches: 3. The CDR3 DNA sequence: TGTGCCAGCAGCCCCGGGACAGGGGGCAATCAGCCCCAGCATTTT. Translation gives CASSPGTGGNQPQHF.

In its sample, this clonotype was seen many times. The chain couples TRBV10-3 to TRBJ1-2; 9 bases line up with TRBD1. The CDR3 totals 14 residues. Germline CDR1 ENHRY, CDR2 SYGVKD. Unmatched junction bases numbered 7, after V lost 3 bases and J lost 8 bases. The CDR3 DNA is TGTGCCATCAGTGAAGGGGACAGGGTTAAGGGCTACACCTTC. This encodes CAISEGDRVKGYTF.

The chain is built from TRBV27 and TRBJ2-7, with a weak D call TRBD2 (5 bases). V dropped 0 bases and J dropped 5 bases, with 17 bases sitting between them. From germline, CDR1 is MNHEY and CDR2 SMNVEV (reference sequence). The CDR3 extends over 16 amino acids. CDR3 sequence (DNA): TGTGCCAGCAGTTTATCTTTGTCGAGGGCGGTCGACGAGCAGTACTTC. Residues: CASSLSLSRAVDEQYF.